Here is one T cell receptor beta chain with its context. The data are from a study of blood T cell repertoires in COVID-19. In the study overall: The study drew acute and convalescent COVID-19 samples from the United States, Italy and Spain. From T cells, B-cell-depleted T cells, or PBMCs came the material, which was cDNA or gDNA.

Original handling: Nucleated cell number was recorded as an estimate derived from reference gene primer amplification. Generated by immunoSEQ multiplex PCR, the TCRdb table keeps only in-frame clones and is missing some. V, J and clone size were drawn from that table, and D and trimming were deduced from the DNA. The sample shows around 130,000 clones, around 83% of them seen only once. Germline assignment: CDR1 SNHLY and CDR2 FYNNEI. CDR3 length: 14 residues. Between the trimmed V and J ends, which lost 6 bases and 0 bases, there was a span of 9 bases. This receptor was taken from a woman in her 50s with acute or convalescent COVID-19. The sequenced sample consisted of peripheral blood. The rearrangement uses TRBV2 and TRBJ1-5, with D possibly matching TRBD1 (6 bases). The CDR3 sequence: CASSGQTSNQPQHF. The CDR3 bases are TGTGCCAGCAGCGGACAGACTAGCAATCAGCCCCAGCATTTT.